Presented here are 29 T cell receptor beta chains from one specimen sequenced in a study of patients and donors after allogeneic stem cell transplantation (dated by TCRdb to 2018 to 2021). Receptor libraries were prepared by RT-PCR. Instrument used: NextSeq 550. TCRdb reworked the public reads: Q25 trimming with fastp, MiXCR clone assembly, productive beta chains retained. Each entry merges the rows of one CDR3 protein and shows their most common DNA and genes. Within this sample are 920,000 or so distinct CDR3 sequences, with roughly 17% of them counted one time only. 5% to 6.5% of the sample belongs to the ten largest clones. The source material was blood, either unsorted or a sorted T cell fraction (not recorded which). These receptors all come from a human donor who was either an allogeneic HSCT recipient or a stem cell or donor lymphocyte infusion donor (not recorded which). It is not recorded whose cells these are; they may come from a transplant donor.

This clonotype was observed many times. This chain connects TRBV12-3 or TRBV12-4 to TRBJ2-1; possibly TRBD1 or TRBD2 for D (5 bases each). This CDR3 is 16 amino acids long. Trimming removed 2 bases at V and 5 bases at J, with 16 bases between. CDR3 sequence (DNA): TGTGCCAGCAGTTTACCCTTGGGGACGGTCCACAATGAGCAGTTCTTC. As protein: CASSLPLGTVHNEQFF.

In its sample, this clonotype was seen many times. One end of the junction does not line up with germline, which may come from a read error. V is TRBV5-1 and J is TRBJ1-4; no firm D call. Germline V CDR1 and CDR2: SGHRS, YFSETQ. The CDR3 runs 14 residues. Here the CDR3 DNA reads TGTGCCAGCAGTTTAGTTCCGGGTAATGAAAAACTGTTTTTT. It is translated as CASSLVPGNEKLFF.

This clonotype was observed a few times. The chain links TRBV7-9 to TRBJ2-2; 10 nucleotides agree with TRBD1. The CDR3 length is 15 residues. Germline lookup yields CDR1 SEHNR and CDR2 FQNEAQ (reference sequence). V was pared by 5 bases and J by 4 bases, with 4 bases of the junction left unmatched. The CDR3 DNA is TGTGCCAGCAGCAACGACAGGGGGCCCACCGGGGAGCTGTTTTTT. Protein: CASSNDRGPTGELFF.

J is TRBJ2-5 and V is TRBV12-3 or TRBV12-4; no definite D call. This CDR3 region has 12 residues. V was cut by 6 bases and J by 3 bases, with 8 bases left in between. The CDR3 bases are TGTGCCAGCAGGGGGATAGAAGAGACCCAGTACTTC. As protein: CASRGIEETQYF.

The chain carries TRBV27 and TRBJ2-7; 9 nucleotides line up with TRBD2. The CDR3 spans 15 residues. In germline, CDR1 is MNHEY, CDR2 SMNVEV (reference sequence). V lost 6 bases to trimming and J lost 5 bases; unmatched junction nucleotides: 11. The CDR3 is CASRGISGSVNEQYF. For the CDR3, the DNA is TGTGCCAGCAGGGGGATTAGCGGGAGCGTGAACGAGCAGTACTTC.

This chain uses TRBV18 with TRBJ1-5; D gene unclear. V was clipped by 6 bases and J by 2 bases, with 17 bases between them. Germline V gene data show CDR1 as KGHSH and CDR2 as LQKENI. The CDR3 spans 16 residues. In nucleotides, the CDR3 is TGTGCCAGCTCCCAGAAAGGGAGTATGGGCAATCAGCCCCAGCATTTT. This gives the protein CASSQKGSMGNQPQHF.

This clonotype has at least ten counts. This sequence joins TRBV7-9 and TRBJ1-5; TRBD1 is a possible D gene (5 bases). The CDR3 loop spans 17 amino acids. V was trimmed by 5 bases and J by 0 bases, leaving 17 bases between them. Germline lookup yields CDR1 SEHNR and CDR2 FQNEAQ (reference sequence). CDR3 DNA: TGTGCCAGCAGCCCAGGGACGGCACCTTATAGCAATCAGCCCCAGCATTTT. This translates into CASSPGTAPYSNQPQHF.

The chain has TRBV20-1 and TRBJ1-1; D unclear. The CDR3 is made up of 14 amino acids. CDR1 is DFQATT, CDR2 SNEGSKA, per germline (reference sequence). The V and J ends lost 0 bases and 1 base respectively, with 9 bases between them. CDR3: CSAREHEGNTEAFF. In DNA form, the CDR3 reads TGCAGTGCTAGAGAACATGAAGGGAACACTGAAGCTTTCTTT.

The V call is TRBV25-1, the J call TRBJ1-1; D might be TRBD1 (6 bases). Trimming shortened V by 1 base and J by 7 bases, and 13 bases separated the two germline ends. Germline CDR1 reads MGHDK; CDR2 reads SYGVNS. This CDR3 spans 14 amino acids. CDR3 bases: TGTGCCAGCAGTGAATTGGGCAGGGGAGGTGAAGCTTTCTTT. Translation gives CASSELGRGGEAFF.

The table lists this clonotype with many counts. The rearrangement uses TRBV5-1 and TRBJ1-2; D not certain. V lost 3 bases and J 3 bases, leaving 6 bases between the germline ends. Germline CDR1 and CDR2: SGHRS and YFSETQ. This CDR3 spans 12 amino acids. This chain's CDR3 is CASSSQDYGYTF. CDR3 sequence (DNA): TGCGCCAGCAGCTCTCAAGACTATGGCTACACCTTC.

This clonotype was seen more than once but under ten times. The gene calls are TRBV6-1 and TRBJ1-4, with D hard to call. This CDR3 has 17 amino acids. V was trimmed by 1 base and J by 0 bases, leaving 12 bases between them. Germline CDR1 reads MNHNS; CDR2 reads SASEGT. The CDR3 protein is CASSEGWRQATNEKLFF. CDR3 nucleotides: TGTGCCAGCAGTGAAGGGTGGCGGCAGGCAACTAATGAAAAACTGTTTTTT.

The table lists this clonotype with a few counts. The genes are TRBV11-2 and TRBJ1-1, with TRBD1 matching 11 bases. The germline gives CDR1 SGHAT, CDR2 FQNNGV. After removal of 5 bases from V and 3 bases from J, the junction contained 14 bases not matched to a gene. The CDR3 loop spans 18 amino acids. The CDR3 region has the DNA TGTGCCAGCAGCCGACCGGGACAGGGGGGAAGTCTTTACACTGAAGCTTTCTTT. Residues: CASSRPGQGGSLYTEAFF.

This clonotype has only a few counts. The V and J genes are TRBV29-1 and TRBJ2-3; 12 bases agree with TRBD2. Germline CDR1 is SQVTM and CDR2 is ANQGSEA. The J segment lost 3 bases and the V segment lost 0 bases, leaving 4 bases of the junction unmatched. The CDR3 extends over 16 amino acids. CDR3 sequence reads: CSVEDLTSGRTDTQYF. For the CDR3, the DNA is TGCAGCGTTGAAGATCTGACTAGCGGGAGAACAGATACGCAGTATTTT.

This rearrangement joins TRBV12-3 or TRBV12-4 to TRBJ2-3, with no clear D. The CDR3 is 13 residues long. V was clipped by 3 bases and J by 6 bases, with 10 bases between them. The CDR3 DNA is TGTGCCAGCAGTTTCCCCCTTCAGGATACGCAGTATTTT. It is translated as CASSFPLQDTQYF.

This clonotype was recorded a few times. J is TRBJ2-7 and V is TRBV3-1; no clear D gene. Per germline, CDR1 LGHDT and CDR2 YNNKEL (reference sequence). The CDR3 has 15 amino acids. With 2 bases removed from V and 0 bases from J, the gap between germline ends came to 11 bases. The CDR3 here is CASSQRPSNSYEQYF. DNA of the CDR3: TGTGCCAGCAGCCAACGTCCCTCAAACTCCTACGAGCAGTACTTC.

The chain uses TRBV20-1 and TRBJ2-7, with a possible D match to TRBD1 (6 bases). V was clipped by 3 bases and J by 6 bases, with 9 bases between them. The CDR3 has 11 residues. From germline, CDR1 is DFQATT and CDR2 SNEGSKA (reference sequence). The CDR3 DNA reads TGCAGTGCTAGGGGGACAACCGAGCAGTACTTC. This codes for CSARGTTEQYF.

This chain links TRBV6-1 with TRBJ2-6, with TRBD1 identical over 7 bases. The CDR3 spans 17 residues. Germline trimming cut 6 bases from V and 0 bases from J; bases unmatched to any gene: 8. CDR1 is MNHNS and CDR2 is SASEGT in the germline V gene. The CDR3: CASRRGQTSSGANVLTF. The CDR3 bases are TGTGCCAGCAGACGGGGACAGACAAGCTCTGGGGCCAACGTCCTGACTTTC.

This clonotype was counted only a few times. The chain joins TRBV20-1 to TRBJ1-5; TRBD1 agrees at 7 bases. Germline V CDR1 and CDR2: DFQATT, SNEGSKA (reference sequence). V dropped 3 bases and J dropped 1; count of bases not matched to a gene: 9. The CDR3 runs to 16 residues. The CDR3 here is CSASHTQQGSNQPQHF. CDR3 DNA sequence: TGCAGTGCTAGCCATACCCAACAGGGGAGCAATCAGCCCCAGCATTTT.

There are a few counts of this clonotype. This rearrangement joins TRBV20-1 to TRBJ2-7; TRBD1 matches at 8 bases. Unmatched junction bases numbered 12, after V lost 1 base and J lost 1 base. Germline CDR1 reads DFQATT; CDR2 reads SNEGSKA (reference sequence). This CDR3 comprises 17 residues. This chain's CDR3 is CSARVRNRQGISYEQYF. The CDR3 nucleotides are TGCAGTGCTAGAGTCAGGAATCGACAGGGGATATCCTACGAGCAGTACTTC.

Ten or more counts support this clonotype. The chain carries TRBV20-1 and TRBJ2-3, with D hard to call. Germline V CDR1 and CDR2: DFQATT, SNEGSKA (reference sequence). The CDR3 runs to 12 residues. V lost 2 bases and J lost 2, with 5 bases in between. The CDR3 sequence is CSARTTTDTQYF. CDR3 DNA sequence: TGCAGTGCTAGAACTACCACAGATACGCAGTATTTT.

The chain carries TRBV9 and TRBJ2-7; a possible D gene is TRBD1 (6 bases). Germline assignment: CDR1 SGDLS and CDR2 YYNGEE. CDR3 length equals 15 residues. V lost 3 bases and J lost 2, with 15 bases in between. CDR3 amino acids: CASSATPGQTYEQYF. CDR3 sequence (DNA): TGTGCCAGCAGCGCGACTCCGGGACAAACCTACGAGCAGTACTTC.

A note on this clonotype: Sequence at one end of the junction differs from germline and may be a read error. The chain has TRBV7-7 and TRBJ2-1, with D unresolved. The V gene's germline CDR1 is SSHAT and CDR2 FNYEAQ (reference sequence). There are 14 residues in the CDR3. CDR3 residues: CASSRRPSDNEQFF. In nucleotides, the CDR3 is TGTGCTAGCAGCCGCAGACCCTCAGACAATGAGCAGTTCTTC.

At least ten counts were recorded for this clonotype. This chain connects TRBV20-1 to TRBJ2-7, with TRBD2 matching 10 bases. Unmatched junction bases numbered 6, after V lost 5 bases and J lost 5 bases. The CDR3 contains 13 residues. Germline lookup yields CDR1 DFQATT and CDR2 SNEGSKA (reference sequence). The CDR3 is CSAYSGRKNEQYF. Written as DNA, the CDR3 is TGCAGTGCTTATAGCGGGAGGAAGAACGAGCAGTACTTC.

This clonotype came up a few times. The DNA for the CDR3 is TGTGCCAGCACCCCGGACAGCTACTATGGCTACACCTTC. Its protein is CASTPDSYYGYTF. The chain has TRBV12-3 or TRBV12-4 and TRBJ1-2, with TRBD1 as a possible D gene (6 bases). The V and J ends lost 7 bases and 3 bases respectively, with 12 bases between them. CDR3 length: 13 amino acids.

The chain couples TRBV20-1 to TRBJ2-5, with 9 positions matching TRBD2. The CDR3 spans 16 residues. V was pared by 1 base and J by 2 bases, with 8 bases of the junction left unmatched. Germline V lookup: CDR1 DFQATT, CDR2 SNEGSKA (reference sequence). CDR3 bases: TGCAGTGCTAGAGGAGGAAAGCGGGGGGATCAAGAGACCCAGTACTTC. Protein sequence: CSARGGKRGDQETQYF.

The chain recombines TRBV2 with TRBJ1-5; maybe TRBD1 (5 bases). The ends were cut back, 2 bases at V and 6 bases at J, with 8 bases in the middle. Germline CDR1 SNHLY, CDR2 FYNNEI. This CDR3 has 13 residues. CDR3 in amino acids: CASSETGGQPQHF. DNA for the CDR3: TGTGCCAGCAGTGAAACAGGCGGTCAGCCCCAGCATTTT.

CDR3 protein: CSARGQGYYEQYF. The CDR3 nucleotides read TGCAGTGCTAGAGGACAGGGGTACTACGAGCAGTACTTC. The chain carries TRBV20-1 and TRBJ2-7, with 8 bases aligning to TRBD1. The junction had 2 bases not matched to a gene; V was cut back by 1 base and J by 3 bases. The length of the CDR3 is 13 residues. CDR1 and CDR2 from the germline V gene are DFQATT and SNEGSKA (reference sequence).

This clonotype was observed at least ten times. The chain carries TRBV5-1 and TRBJ2-1, with 12 bases matching TRBD1. Per germline, CDR1 SGHRS and CDR2 YFSETQ. The CDR3 runs 15 residues. V shed 4 bases, J shed 7 bases, and the junction held 6 bases outside the gene matches. CDR3 loop: CASSRGQGAGNEQFF. The CDR3 DNA follows: TGCGCCAGCAGCAGGGGACAGGGGGCAGGGAATGAGCAGTTCTTC.

This clonotype occurred many times. The V and J genes are TRBV5-1 and TRBJ1-1, with 8 bases aligning to TRBD1. Germline V gene sequence: CDR1 SGHRS, CDR2 YFSETQ. This CDR3 region has 14 residues. With V trimmed by 7 bases and J by 1 base, 6 bases remained unmatched. The CDR3 loop is CASGPGTGNTEAFF. Written as DNA, the CDR3 is TGCGCCAGCGGACCCGGGACAGGGAACACTGAAGCTTTCTTT.